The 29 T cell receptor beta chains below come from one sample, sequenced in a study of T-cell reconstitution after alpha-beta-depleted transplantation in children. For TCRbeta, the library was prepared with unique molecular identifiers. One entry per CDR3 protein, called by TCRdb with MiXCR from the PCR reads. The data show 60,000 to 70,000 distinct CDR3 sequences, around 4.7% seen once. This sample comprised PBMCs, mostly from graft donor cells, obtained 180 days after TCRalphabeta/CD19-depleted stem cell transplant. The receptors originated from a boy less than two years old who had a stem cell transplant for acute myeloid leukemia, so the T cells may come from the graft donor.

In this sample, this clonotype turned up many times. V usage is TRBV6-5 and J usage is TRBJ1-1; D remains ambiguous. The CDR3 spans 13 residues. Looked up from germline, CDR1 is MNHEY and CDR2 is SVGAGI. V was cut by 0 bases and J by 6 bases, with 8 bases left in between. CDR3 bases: TGTGCCAGCAGTTACTCTTATAAGGCTGAAGCTTTCTTT. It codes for CASSYSYKAEAFF.

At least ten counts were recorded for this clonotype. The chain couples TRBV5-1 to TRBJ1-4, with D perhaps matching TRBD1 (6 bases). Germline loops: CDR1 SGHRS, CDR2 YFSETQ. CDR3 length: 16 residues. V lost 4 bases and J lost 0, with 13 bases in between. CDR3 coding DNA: TGCGCCAGCAGCCCGGACAGCTCTCCAACTAATGAAAAACTGTTTTTT. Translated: CASSPDSSPTNEKLFF. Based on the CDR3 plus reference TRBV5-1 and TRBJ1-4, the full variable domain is KAGVTQTPRYLIKTRGQQVTLSCSPISGHRSVSWYQQTPGQGLQFLFEYFSETQRNKGNFPGRFSGRQFSNSRSEMNVSTLELGDSALYLCASSPDSSPTNEKLFFGSGTQLSVL.

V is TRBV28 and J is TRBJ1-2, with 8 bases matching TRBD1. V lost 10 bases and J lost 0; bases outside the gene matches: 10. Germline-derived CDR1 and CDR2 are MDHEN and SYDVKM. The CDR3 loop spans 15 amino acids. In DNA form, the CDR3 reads TGTGCCATCGGCCCCAGGGGGCTCTCTAACTATGGCTACACCTTC. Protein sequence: CAIGPRGLSNYGYTF.

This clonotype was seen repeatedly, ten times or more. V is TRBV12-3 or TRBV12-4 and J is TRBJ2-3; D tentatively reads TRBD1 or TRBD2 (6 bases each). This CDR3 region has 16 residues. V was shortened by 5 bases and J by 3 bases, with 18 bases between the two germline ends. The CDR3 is CASSGGRRGITDTQYF. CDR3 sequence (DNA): TGTGCCAGCAGTGGGGGGCGGAGGGGGATTACAGATACGCAGTATTTT.

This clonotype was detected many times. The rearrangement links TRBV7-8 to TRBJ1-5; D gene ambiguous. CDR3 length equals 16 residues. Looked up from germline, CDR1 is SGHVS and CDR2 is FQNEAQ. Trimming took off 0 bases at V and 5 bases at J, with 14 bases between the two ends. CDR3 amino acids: CASSLAQGTIDQPQHF. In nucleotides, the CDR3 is TGTGCCAGCAGCTTAGCGCAAGGAACGATCGATCAGCCCCAGCATTTT.

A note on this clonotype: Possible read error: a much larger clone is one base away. CDR3: CAWFSSTVSYGYTF. CDR3 DNA sequence: TGTGCCTGGTTCTCCTCGACCGTTTCCTATGGCTACACCTTC. The chain has TRBV30 and TRBJ1-2; no reliable D call. Germline values: CDR1 GTSNPN, CDR2 SVGIG (reference sequence). Trimming pared 5 bases from V and 4 bases from J, leaving 17 bases between. The CDR3 has 14 residues. Based on the CDR3 plus reference TRBV30 and TRBJ1-2, the full variable domain is SQTIHQWPATLVQPVGSPLSLECTVEGTSNPNLYWYRQAAGRGLQLLFYSVGIGQISSEVPQNLSASRPQDRQFILSSKKLLLSDSGFYLCAWFSSTVSYGYTFGSGTRLTVV.

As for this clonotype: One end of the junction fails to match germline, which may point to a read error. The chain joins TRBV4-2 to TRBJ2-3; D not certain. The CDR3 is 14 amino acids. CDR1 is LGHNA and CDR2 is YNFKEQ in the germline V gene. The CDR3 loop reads CAISPGLPDSEQYF. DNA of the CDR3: TGTGCCATCAGCCCCGGGCTCCCCGATTCTGAGCAGTATTTT.

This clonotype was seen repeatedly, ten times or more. The DNA for the CDR3 is TGTGCCAGCAGTAGGCCGAGAGACGGGGAGCTGTTTTTT. Its translation is CASSRPRDGELFF. The chain carries TRBV6-6 and TRBJ2-2; D is uncertain. Deletions cut 5 bases from V and 7 bases from J, with 11 bases between. This CDR3 comprises 13 residues. Germline CDR1 is MNHNY and CDR2 is SVGAGI (reference sequence).

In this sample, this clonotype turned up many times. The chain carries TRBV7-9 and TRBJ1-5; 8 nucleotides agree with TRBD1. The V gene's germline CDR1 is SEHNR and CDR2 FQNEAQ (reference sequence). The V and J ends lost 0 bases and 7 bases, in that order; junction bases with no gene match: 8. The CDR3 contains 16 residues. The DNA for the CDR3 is TGTGCCAGCAGCTTAGCGGGAGGACAGGGTAAGCAGCCCCAGCATTTT. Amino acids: CASSLAGGQGKQPQHF.

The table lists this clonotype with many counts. In nucleotides, the CDR3 is TGCGCCAGCAGCCCTCCCCAGGGGGCAACTAATGAAAAACTGTTTTTT. Translation gives CASSPPQGATNEKLFF. V gene TRBV4-1 combines with J gene TRBJ1-4; 7 bases map to TRBD1. V was clipped by 4 bases and J by 0 bases; unmatched bases: 5. The CDR3 runs 16 residues. Germline CDR1 MGHRA, CDR2 YSYEKL.

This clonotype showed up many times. The CDR3 DNA reads as TGTGCCAGCAGCTTAGCGGGAGAGACCCAGTACTTC. It yields the protein CASSLAGETQYF. This sequence joins TRBV11-3 and TRBJ2-5; D not certain. Trimming cost V 1 base and J 4 bases, with 4 bases left between them. This CDR3 is 12 amino acids long. Germline V gene sequence: CDR1 SGHNT, CDR2 YENEEA.

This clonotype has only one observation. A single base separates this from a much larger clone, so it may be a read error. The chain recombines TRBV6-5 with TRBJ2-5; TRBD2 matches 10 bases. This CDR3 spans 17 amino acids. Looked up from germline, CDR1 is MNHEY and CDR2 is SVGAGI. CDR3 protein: CVSSYGLAGAGSETQYF. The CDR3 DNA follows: TGTGTCAGCAGTTACGGGCTAGCGGGGGCGGGGAGTGAGACCCAGTACTTC.

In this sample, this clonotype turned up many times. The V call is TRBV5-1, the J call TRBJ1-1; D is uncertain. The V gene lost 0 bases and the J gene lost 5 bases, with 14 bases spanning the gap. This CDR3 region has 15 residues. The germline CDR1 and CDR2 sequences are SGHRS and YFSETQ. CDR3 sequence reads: CASSLGPGGETEAFF. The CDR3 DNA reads TGCGCCAGCAGCTTGGGACCAGGCGGAGAAACTGAAGCTTTCTTT.

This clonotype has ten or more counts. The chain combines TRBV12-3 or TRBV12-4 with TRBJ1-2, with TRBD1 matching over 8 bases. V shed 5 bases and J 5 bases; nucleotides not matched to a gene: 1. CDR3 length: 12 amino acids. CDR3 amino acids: CASSTGGYGYTF. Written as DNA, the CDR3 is TGTGCCAGCAGTACAGGGGGGTATGGCTACACCTTC.

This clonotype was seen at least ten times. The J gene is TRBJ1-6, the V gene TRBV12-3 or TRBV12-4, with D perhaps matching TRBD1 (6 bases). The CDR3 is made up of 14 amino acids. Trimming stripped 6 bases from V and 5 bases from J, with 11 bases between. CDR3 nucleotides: TGTGCCAGCAGACTACAGGGCAATAATTCACCCCTCCACTTT. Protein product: CASRLQGNNSPLHF.

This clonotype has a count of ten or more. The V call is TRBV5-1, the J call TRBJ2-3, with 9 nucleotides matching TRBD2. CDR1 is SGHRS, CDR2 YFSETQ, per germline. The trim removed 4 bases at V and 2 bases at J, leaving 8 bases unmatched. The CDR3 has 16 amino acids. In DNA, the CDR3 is TGCGCCAGCAGCATAGGACTAGCGAGATTCACAGATACGCAGTATTTT. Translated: CASSIGLARFTDTQYF. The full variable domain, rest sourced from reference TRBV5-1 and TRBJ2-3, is KAGVTQTPRYLIKTRGQQVTLSCSPISGHRSVSWYQQTPGQGLQFLFEYFSETQRNKGNFPGRFSGRQFSNSRSEMNVSTLELGDSALYLCASSIGLARFTDTQYFGPGTRLTVL.

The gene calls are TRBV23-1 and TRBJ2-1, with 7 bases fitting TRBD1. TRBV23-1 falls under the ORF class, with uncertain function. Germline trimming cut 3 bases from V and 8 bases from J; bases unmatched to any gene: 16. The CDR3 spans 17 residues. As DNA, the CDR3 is TGCGCCAGCAGTCATTCCATAGGACAGGCGGCACAATATGAGCAGTTCTTC. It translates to CASSHSIGQAAQYEQFF.

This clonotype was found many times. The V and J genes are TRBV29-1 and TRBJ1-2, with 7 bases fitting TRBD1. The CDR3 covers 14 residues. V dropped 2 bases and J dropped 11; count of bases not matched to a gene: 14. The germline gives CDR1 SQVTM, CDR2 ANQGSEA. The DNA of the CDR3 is TGCAGCGTTGAAAAAGGGGTGGGGACAGCCATATACACCTTC. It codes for CSVEKGVGTAIYTF.

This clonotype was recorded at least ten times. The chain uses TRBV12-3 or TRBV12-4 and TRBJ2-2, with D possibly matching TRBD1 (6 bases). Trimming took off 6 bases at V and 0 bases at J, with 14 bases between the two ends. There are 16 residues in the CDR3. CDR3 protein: CASRPTGTPNTGELFF. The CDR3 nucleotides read TGTGCCAGCAGGCCTACCGGGACACCGAACACCGGGGAGCTGTTTTTT.

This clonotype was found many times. The CDR3 reads CASRLGGGREGWETQYF. DNA for the CDR3: TGTGCCAGCCGCTTGGGCGGGGGGCGCGAGGGGTGGGAGACCCAGTACTTC. This chain connects TRBV6-5 to TRBJ2-5, with TRBD2 matching over 8 bases. Per the germline V gene, CDR1 is MNHEY and CDR2 is SVGAGI. The CDR3 has 17 amino acids. Trimming cost V 8 bases and J 5 bases; bases outside gene matches: 19.

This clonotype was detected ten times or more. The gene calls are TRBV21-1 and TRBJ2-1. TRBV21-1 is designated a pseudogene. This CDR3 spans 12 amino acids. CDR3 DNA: TGTGCCAGCAGCCCCGTTCGGGATGAGCAGTTCTTC. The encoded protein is CASSPVRDEQFF.

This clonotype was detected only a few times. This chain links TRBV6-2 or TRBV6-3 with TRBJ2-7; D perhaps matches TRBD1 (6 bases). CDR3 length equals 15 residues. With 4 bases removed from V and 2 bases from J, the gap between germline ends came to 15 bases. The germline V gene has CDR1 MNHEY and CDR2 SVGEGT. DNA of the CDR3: TGTGCCAGCAGTTCGAATTGGGACACCGCCTACGAGCAGTACTTC. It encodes CASSSNWDTAYEQYF.

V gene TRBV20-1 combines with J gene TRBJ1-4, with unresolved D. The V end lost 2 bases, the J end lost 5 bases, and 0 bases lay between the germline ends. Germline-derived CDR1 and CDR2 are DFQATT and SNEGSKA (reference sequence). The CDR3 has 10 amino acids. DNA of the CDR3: TGCAGTGCTAGAAATGAAAAACTGTTTTTT. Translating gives CSARNEKLFF.

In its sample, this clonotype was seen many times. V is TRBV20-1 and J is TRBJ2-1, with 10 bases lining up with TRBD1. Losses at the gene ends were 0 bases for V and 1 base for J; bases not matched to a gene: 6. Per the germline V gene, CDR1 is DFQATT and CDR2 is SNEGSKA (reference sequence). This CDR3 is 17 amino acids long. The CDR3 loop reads CSARDSRTGGSYNEQFF. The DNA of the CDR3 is TGCAGTGCTAGAGATTCCCGGACAGGGGGTTCCTACAATGAGCAGTTCTTC.

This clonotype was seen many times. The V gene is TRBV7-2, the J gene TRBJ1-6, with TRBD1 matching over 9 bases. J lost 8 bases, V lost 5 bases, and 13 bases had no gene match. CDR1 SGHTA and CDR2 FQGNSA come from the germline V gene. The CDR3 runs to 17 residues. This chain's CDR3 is CASSAPKSRDRDSPLHF. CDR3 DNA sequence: TGTGCCAGCAGCGCACCGAAGTCGCGGGACAGGGATTCACCCCTCCACTTT.

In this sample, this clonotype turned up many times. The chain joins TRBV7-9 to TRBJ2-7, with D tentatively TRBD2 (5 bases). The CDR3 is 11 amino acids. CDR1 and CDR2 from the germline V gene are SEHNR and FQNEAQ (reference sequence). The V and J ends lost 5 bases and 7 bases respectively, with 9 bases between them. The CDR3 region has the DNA TGTGCCAGCAGCCCGGGGTGGGAGCAGTACTTC. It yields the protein CASSPGWEQYF.

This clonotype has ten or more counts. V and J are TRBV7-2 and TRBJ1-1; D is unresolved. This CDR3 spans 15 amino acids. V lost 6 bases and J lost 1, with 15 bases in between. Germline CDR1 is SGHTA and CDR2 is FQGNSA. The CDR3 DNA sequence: TGTGCCAGCAGTTATGAGGGTTCGAAGAACACTGAAGCTTTCTTT. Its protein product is CASSYEGSKNTEAFF.

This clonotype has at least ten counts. CDR3 bases: TGCAGTGCTAGACAGGAACTGGGGGGTAAAAACATTCAGTACTTC. It codes for CSARQELGGKNIQYF. This sequence joins TRBV20-1 and TRBJ2-4; possibly TRBD2 for D (6 bases). Trimming took 2 bases from V and 4 from J, leaving 15 bases between them. The CDR3 sequence is 15 residues long. Germline V gives CDR1 DFQATT, CDR2 SNEGSKA (reference sequence).

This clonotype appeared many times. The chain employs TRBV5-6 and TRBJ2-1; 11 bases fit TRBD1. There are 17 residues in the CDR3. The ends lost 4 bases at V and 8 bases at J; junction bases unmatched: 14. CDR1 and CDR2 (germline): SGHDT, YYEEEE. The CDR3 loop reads CASSRAADRGHKYEQFF. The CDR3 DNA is TGTGCCAGCAGCCGAGCCGCGGACAGGGGGCATAAGTATGAGCAGTTCTTC.